A selection of T cell receptor beta chains follows, all from one sample in a study of siplizumab effects on memory and regulatory T cells. Profiled with immunoSEQ multiplex PCR; TCRdb holds only in-frame clones, not every one. In the table there are about 6,600 clones, about a third of which are singletons. No antigen is known for these receptors. The sequencing input was CFSE-low (dividing) CD8+ T cells sorted from an allogeneic mixed lymphocyte reaction. The source of these receptors is a human donor in good health; the cells came from an allogeneic mixed lymphocyte reaction. CDR3s include the opening cysteine and the closing phenylalanine or tryptophan. Fields, in order: clone size, J gene, V gene, D gene, CDR3 length, CDR3 DNA, CDR3 protein. D genes are given only for firm matches. Clone size, where shown, is once, few, many, or a class for clones that have expanded.

>.|TRBJ2-7|TRBV2|.|17
TGTGCCAGCATATCTGGGGCGGTAGGGCCCAACTTCTACGAGCAGTACTTC
CASISGAVGPNFYEQYF
>medium-sized|TRBJ2-3|TRBV7-3|TRBD2|17
TGTGCCAGCAGCTCTGGGACTAGCGGGAGGGTTCAATATACGCAGTATTTT
CASSSGTSGRVQYTQYF
>.|TRBJ2-7|TRBV5-4|.|15
TGTGCCAGCAGCTTGGCCCCGGGGATGGGAGGAGAGCAGTACTTC
CASSLAPGMGGEQYF
>once|TRBJ2-2|TRBV2|TRBD1|15
TGTGCCAGCAGCCAAGACAGGGTGAACACCGGGGAGCTGTTTTTT
CASSQDRVNTGELFF
>.|TRBJ2-7|TRBV2|TRBD2|15
TGTGCCAGCAGTGTCTGGGAGGGGCCCTCCTACGAGCAGTACTTC
CASSVWEGPSYEQYF
>.|TRBJ2-7|TRBV28|.|14
TGTGCCAGCAGTTTTCGAATGACACCCTACGAGCAATACTTC
CASSFRMTPYEQYF
>.|TRBJ2-7|TRBV6-6|.|15
TGTGCCAGCAGTTACGGAGCCGCCGAGAGCTACGAGCAGTACTTC
CASSYGAAESYEQYF
>few|TRBJ2-1|TRBV6-6|TRBD2|14
TGTGCCAGCAGTTCGGGACTAGCATACAATGAGCAGTTCTTC
CASSSGLAYNEQFF
>few|TRBJ2-1|TRBV14|TRBD2|14
TGTGCCAGCGGCTCGGGACTAGTCTACAATGAGCAGTTCTTC
CASGSGLVYNEQFF
>.|TRBJ2-7|TRBV2|.|14
TGTGCCAGCAGGCCCCGGGTGGCCTCCTACGAGCAGTACTTC
CASRPRVASYEQYF
>.|TRBJ2-2|TRBV11-2|.|13
TGTGCCAGCGCCAGTAGGGAGATCGGGGAGCTGTTTTTT
CASASREIGELFF
>.|TRBJ2-3|TRBV5-4|.|14
TGTGCCAGCAGCTTGATAGCGGTCACAGATACGCAGTATTTT
CASSLIAVTDTQYF
>.|TRBJ2-7|TRBV13|.|14
TGTGCCAGCAGCTTAGGCGAGGGGGCCTACGAGCAGTACTTC
CASSLGEGAYEQYF
>.|TRBJ2-1|TRBV19|.|14
TGTGCCAGTAGCGTTGGTCGGTCCTACAATGAGCAGTTCTTC
CASSVGRSYNEQFF
>once|TRBJ2-7|TRBV15|.|14
TGTGCCACCAGCACCGACTTGGCCCCCTACGAGCAGTACTTC
CATSTDLAPYEQYF
>.|TRBJ2-7|TRBV29-1|TRBD2|12
TGCAGCGTTTCTAGCGGGAGTCTCGAGCAGTACTTC
CSVSSGSLEQYF
>few|TRBJ2-3|TRBV6-4|.|13
TGTGCCAGCAGTGACTCCCTTACAGATACGCAGTATTTT
CASSDSLTDTQYF
>.|TRBJ1-1|TRBV7-9|.|11
TGTGCCAGCAGAGAAGGGACTGAAGCTTTCTTT
CASREGTEAFF
>.|TRBJ2-7|TRBV7-2|.|14
TGTGCCAGCAGCCACGAGGGTCCGGGCTACGAGCAGTACTTC
CASSHEGPGYEQYF
>.|TRBJ1-1|TRBV11-2|.|14
TGTGCCAGCAGCTTAGATAACAGTTACACTGAAGCTTTCTTT
CASSLDNSYTEAFF
>medium-sized|TRBJ1-2|TRBV27|.|14
TGTGCCAGCAGGAGTTACATGGGACTTGATGGCTACACCTTC
CASRSYMGLDGYTF
>.|TRBJ2-5|TRBV28|.|13
TGTGCCAGCAAGGCGTGGCATCAAGAGACCCAGTACTTC
CASKAWHQETQYF
>.|TRBJ1-4|TRBV15|.|15
TGTGCCACCAGCGCCTTTTGGGGTGTTAATGAAAAACTGTTTTTT
CATSAFWGVNEKLFF
>medium-sized|TRBJ2-3|TRBV28|.|14
TGTGCCAGCAGTTTAGAGCCTTACACAGATACGCAGTATTTT
CASSLEPYTDTQYF
>.|TRBJ2-2|TRBV2|TRBD1|16
TGTGCCAGCAGTGAAGGAGGGACAGGGAAGACCGGGGAGCTGTTTTTT
CASSEGGTGKTGELFF
>few|TRBJ2-1|TRBV25-1|TRBD2|15
TGTGCCAGCAGTGTACCGGGACTAGGGCTAAATGAGCAGTTCTTC
CASSVPGLGLNEQFF
>.|TRBJ2-7|TRBV7-6|TRBD2|18
TGTGCCAGCAGCTTATCTCCCCTAGCGGGTCAAAGGCCCTACGAGCAGTACTTC
CASSLSPLAGQRPYEQYF
>.|TRBJ2-7|TRBV11-3|.|14
TGTGCCAGCAGCTCGGAGACCCCGACCTACGAGCAGTACTTC
CASSSETPTYEQYF
>.|TRBJ2-7|TRBV11-2|.|11
TGTGCCAGCAGCTTACCGTACGAGCAGTACTTC
CASSLPYEQYF
>medium-sized|TRBJ2-3|TRBV9|.|19
TGTGCCAGCAGCGCCCCAGGAAAAACCAACAATCGAAATACAGATACGCAGTATTTT
CASSAPGKTNNRNTDTQYF
>once|TRBJ1-1|TRBV19|.|14
TGTGCCAGTAGTATGATGAGTGGAAACACTGAAGCTTTCTTT
CASSMMSGNTEAFF
>.|TRBJ2-2|TRBV6-5|TRBD2|14
TGTGCCAGCAGTTTAGCGGGGAACACCGGGGAGCTGTTTTTT
CASSLAGNTGELFF
>.|TRBJ2-7|TRBV11-1|.|16
TGTGCCAGCAGCTTAGCAGGGTCAGGAGCATTCTACGAGCAGTACTTC
CASSLAGSGAFYEQYF
>few|TRBJ2-7|TRBV7-6|TRBD2|15
TGTGCCAGCAGCTTAGGTAGCGGGACCCACTACGAGCAGTACTTC
CASSLGSGTHYEQYF
>medium-sized|TRBJ1-1|TRBV19|.|13
TGTGCCAGTAGGACTACAGGGACGACTGAAGCTTTCTTT
CASRTTGTTEAFF
>medium-sized|TRBJ1-1|TRBV7-9|.|12
TGTGCCAGCAGCTTAAGCCCGGTTGAAGCTTTCTTT
CASSLSPVEAFF